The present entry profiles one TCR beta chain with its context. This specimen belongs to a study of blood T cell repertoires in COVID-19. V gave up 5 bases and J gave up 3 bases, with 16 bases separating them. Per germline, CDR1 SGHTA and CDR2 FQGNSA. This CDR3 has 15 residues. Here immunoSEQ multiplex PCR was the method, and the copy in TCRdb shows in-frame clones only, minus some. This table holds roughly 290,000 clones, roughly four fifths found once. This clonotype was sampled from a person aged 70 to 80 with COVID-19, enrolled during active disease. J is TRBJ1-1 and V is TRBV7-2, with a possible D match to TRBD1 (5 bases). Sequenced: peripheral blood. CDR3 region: CASSKTAGTDTEAFF. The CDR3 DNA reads TGTGCCAGCAGCAAAACAGCGGGGACGGACACTGAAGCTTTCTTT.